This T cell receptor beta chain was recovered during a study of control samples from healthy donors and cancer patients. Only in-frame clones appear in the TCRdb table, and some are missing; sequencing was by immunoSEQ multiplex PCR. The table lists about 83,000 clones, 91% of them singletons. V gave up 3 bases and J gave up 0 bases, with 15 bases separating them. The CDR3 runs 17 residues. Germline-derived CDR1 and CDR2 are KGHDR and SFDVKD. The source is a man aged 50 to 60 in good health. The V gene is TRBV24-1, the J gene TRBJ2-3; maybe TRBD2 (7 bases). Sequenced: blood. This CDR3 reads CATSDPRGGPSTDTQYF. CDR3 coding DNA: TGTGCCACCAGTGATCCGAGGGGGGGGCCTAGCACAGATACGCAGTATTTT.